This TCR beta chain stems from a study of radiation and T cells in renal cell carcinoma. The CDR3 has 13 amino acids. The V and J ends lost 1 base and 1 base respectively, with 3 bases between them. Germline lookup yields CDR1 SGHAT and CDR2 FQNNGV. Time point denoted: baseline pretreatment blood. Treatment specified: 15 Gy SBRT to primary tumor, nephrectomy 4 weeks later. Assay used: immunoSEQ multiplex PCR; TCRdb lists only in-frame clones, some missing. The sample lists around 64,000 clones, more than 60% occurring once. This sample comprised blood, obtained from a patient whose treatment included radiotherapy and nephrectomy. This chain uses TRBV11-2 with TRBJ2-3, with D hard to call. This receptor was taken from a man aged 60-69 years with renal cell carcinoma. CDR3 DNA: TGTGCCAGCAGCTTAGCAGGCACAGATACGCAGTATTTT. Protein product: CASSLAGTDTQYF.